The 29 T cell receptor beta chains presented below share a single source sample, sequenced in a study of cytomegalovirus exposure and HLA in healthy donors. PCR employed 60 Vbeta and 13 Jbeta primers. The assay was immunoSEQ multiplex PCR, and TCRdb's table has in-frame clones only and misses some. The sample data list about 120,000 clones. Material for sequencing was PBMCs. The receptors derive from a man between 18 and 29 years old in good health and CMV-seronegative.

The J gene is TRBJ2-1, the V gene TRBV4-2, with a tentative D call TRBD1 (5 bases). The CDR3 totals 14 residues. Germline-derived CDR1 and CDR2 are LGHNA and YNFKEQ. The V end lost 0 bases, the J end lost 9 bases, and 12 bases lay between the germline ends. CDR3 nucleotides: TGTGCCAGCAGCCAAGATTCCGGACAAGGTGAGCAGTTCTTC. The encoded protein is CASSQDSGQGEQFF.

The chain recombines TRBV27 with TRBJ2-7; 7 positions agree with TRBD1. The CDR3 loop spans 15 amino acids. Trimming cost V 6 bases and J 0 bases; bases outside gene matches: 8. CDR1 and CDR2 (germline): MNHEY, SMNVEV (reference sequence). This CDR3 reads CASRYKQGHSYEQYF. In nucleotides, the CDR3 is TGTGCCAGCAGATACAAACAGGGGCACTCCTACGAGCAGTACTTC.

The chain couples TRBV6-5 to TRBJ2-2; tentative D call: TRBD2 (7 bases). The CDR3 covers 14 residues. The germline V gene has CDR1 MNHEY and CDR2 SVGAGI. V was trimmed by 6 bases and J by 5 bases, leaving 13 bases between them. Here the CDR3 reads CASSGEGGTGELFF. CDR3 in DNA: TGTGCCAGCAGCGGGGAGGGGGGGACCGGGGAGCTGTTTTTT.

CDR3 nucleotides: TGTGCCAGCAGCGTAATGGTGGTTAGGAGCAATGAGCAGTTCTTC. Translating gives CASSVMVVRSNEQFF. The V call is TRBV7-3, the J call TRBJ2-1, with unresolved D. The CDR3 length is 15 residues. V gave up 5 bases and J gave up 6 bases, with 17 bases separating them. Germline V gene data show CDR1 as SGHTA and CDR2 as FQGTGA.

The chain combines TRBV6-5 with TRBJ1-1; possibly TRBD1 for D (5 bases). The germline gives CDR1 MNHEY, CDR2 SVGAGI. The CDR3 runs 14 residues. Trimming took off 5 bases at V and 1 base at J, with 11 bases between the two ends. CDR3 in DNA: TGTGCCAGCAGTCGAGACAGAAGGAACACTGAAGCTTTCTTT. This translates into CASSRDRRNTEAFF.

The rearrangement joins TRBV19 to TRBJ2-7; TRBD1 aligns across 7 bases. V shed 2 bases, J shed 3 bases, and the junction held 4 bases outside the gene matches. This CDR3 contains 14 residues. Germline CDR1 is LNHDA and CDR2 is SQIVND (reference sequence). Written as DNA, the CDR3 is TGTGCCAGTAGTATATACAGGGGAAGCTACGAGCAGTACTTC. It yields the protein CASSIYRGSYEQYF.

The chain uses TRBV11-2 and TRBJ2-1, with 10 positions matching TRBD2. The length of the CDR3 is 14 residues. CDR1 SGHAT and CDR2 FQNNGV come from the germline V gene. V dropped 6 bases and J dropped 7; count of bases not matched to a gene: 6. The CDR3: CASSLAGVRNEQFF. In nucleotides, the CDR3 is TGTGCCAGCAGTCTAGCGGGAGTAAGAAATGAGCAGTTCTTC.

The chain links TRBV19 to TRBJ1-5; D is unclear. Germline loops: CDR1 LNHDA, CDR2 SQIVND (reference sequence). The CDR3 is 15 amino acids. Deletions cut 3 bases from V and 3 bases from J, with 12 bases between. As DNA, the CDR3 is TGTGCCAGTAGTATCGGGGAGGGATACAATCAGCCCCAGCATTTT. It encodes CASSIGEGYNQPQHF.

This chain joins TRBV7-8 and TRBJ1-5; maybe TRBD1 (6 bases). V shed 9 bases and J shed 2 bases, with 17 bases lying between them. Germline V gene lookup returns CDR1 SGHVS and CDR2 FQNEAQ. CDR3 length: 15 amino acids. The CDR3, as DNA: TGTGCCAGTAGCAAAGACAGGCTTGGCAATCAGCCCCAGCATTTT. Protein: CASSKDRLGNQPQHF. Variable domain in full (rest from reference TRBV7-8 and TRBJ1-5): GAGVSQSPRYKVAKRGQDVALRCDPISGHVSLFWYQQALGQGPEFLTYFQNEAQLDKSGLPSDRFFAERPEGSVSTLKIQRTQQEDSAVYLCASSKDRLGNQPQHFGDGTRLSIL.

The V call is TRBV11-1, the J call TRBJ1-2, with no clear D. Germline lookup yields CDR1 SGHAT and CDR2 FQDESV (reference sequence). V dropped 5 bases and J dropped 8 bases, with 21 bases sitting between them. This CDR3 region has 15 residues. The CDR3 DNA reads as TGTGCCAGCAGCCCGCGGAGGACGGCAATTGGAGGCTACACCTTC. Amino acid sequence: CASSPRRTAIGGYTF.

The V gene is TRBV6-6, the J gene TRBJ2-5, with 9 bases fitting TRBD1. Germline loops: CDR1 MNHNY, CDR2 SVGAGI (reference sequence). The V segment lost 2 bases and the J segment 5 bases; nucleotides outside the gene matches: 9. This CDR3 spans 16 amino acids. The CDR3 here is CASSYPRRTGDETQYF. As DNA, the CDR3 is TGTGCCAGCAGTTACCCAAGACGGACAGGGGACGAGACCCAGTACTTC.

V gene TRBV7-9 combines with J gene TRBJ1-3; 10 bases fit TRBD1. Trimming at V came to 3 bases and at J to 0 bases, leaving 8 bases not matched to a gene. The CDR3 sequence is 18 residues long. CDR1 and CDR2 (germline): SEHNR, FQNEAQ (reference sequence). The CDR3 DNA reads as TGTGCCAGCAGCTTTTGGGAGTGGGACAGGGGCTCTGGAAACACCATATATTTT. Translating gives CASSFWEWDRGSGNTIYF.

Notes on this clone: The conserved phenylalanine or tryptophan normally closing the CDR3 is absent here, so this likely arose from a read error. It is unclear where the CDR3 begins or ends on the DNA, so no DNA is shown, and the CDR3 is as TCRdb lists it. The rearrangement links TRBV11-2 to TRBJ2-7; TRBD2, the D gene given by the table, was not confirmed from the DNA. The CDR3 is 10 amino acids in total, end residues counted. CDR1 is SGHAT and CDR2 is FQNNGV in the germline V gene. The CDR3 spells CASSARDLRS.

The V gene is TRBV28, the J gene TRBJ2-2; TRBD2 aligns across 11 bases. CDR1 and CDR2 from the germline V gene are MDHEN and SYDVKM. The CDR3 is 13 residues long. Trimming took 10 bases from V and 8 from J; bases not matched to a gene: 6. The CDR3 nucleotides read TGTGCCATCGCGACTAGCGGGGCGGGGGAGCTGTTTTTT. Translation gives CAIATSGAGELFF. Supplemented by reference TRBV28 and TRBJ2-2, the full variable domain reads DVKVTQSSRYLVKRTGEKVFLECVQDMDHENMFWYRQDPGLGLRLIYFSYDVKMKEKGDIPEGYSVSREKKERFSLILESASTNQTSMYLCAIATSGAGELFFGEGSRLTVL.

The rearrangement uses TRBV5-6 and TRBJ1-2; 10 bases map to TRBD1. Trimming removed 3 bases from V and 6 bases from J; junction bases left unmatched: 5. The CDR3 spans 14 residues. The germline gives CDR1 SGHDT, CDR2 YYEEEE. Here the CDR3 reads CASSSRDRGDGYTF. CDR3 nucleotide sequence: TGTGCCAGCAGCTCCCGGGACAGGGGAGATGGCTACACCTTC.

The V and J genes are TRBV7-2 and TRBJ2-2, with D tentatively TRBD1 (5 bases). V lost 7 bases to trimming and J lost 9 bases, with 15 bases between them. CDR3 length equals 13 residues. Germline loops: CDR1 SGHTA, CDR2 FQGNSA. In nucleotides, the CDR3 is TGTGCCAGCACCCTATCAGACAGCAGGGAGCTGTTTTTT. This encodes CASTLSDSRELFF.

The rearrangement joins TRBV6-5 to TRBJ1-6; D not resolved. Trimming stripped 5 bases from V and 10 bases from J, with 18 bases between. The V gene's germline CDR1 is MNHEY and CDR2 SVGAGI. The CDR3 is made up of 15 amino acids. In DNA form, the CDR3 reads TGTGCCAGCAGTACCCGGGCCCAACTAGGGTCACCCCTCCACTTT. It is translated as CASSTRAQLGSPLHF.

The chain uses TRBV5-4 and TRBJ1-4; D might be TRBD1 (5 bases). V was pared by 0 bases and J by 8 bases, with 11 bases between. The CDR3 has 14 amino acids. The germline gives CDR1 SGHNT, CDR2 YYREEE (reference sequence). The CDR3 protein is CASSLARVGEKLFF. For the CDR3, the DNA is TGTGCCAGCAGCTTGGCCAGGGTTGGGGAAAAACTGTTTTTT.

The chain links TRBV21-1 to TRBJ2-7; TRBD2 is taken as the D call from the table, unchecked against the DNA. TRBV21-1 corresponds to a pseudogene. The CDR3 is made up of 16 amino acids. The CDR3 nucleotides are TGTGCCAGCAGCAGAAGGACTAGCGGGCACTCCTACGAGCAGTACTTC. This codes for CASSRRTSGHSYEQYF.

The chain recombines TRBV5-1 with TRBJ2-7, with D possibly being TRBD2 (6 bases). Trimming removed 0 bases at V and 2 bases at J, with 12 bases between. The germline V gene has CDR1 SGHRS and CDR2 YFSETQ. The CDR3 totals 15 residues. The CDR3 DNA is TGCGCCAGCAGCTTGGATGGGACTCCACCCTACGAGCAGTACTTC. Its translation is CASSLDGTPPYEQYF.

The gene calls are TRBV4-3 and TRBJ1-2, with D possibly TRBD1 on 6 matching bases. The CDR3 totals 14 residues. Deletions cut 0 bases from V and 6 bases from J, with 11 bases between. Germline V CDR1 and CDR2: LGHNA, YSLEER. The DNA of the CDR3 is TGCGCCAGCAGCCAAGAGGCACAGGGCCATGGCTACACCTTC. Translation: CASSQEAQGHGYTF.

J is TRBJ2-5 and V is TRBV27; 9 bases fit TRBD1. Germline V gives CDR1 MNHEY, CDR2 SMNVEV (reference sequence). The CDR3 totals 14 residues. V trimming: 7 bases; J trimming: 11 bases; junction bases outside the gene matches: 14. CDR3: CASTLTTGGREQYF. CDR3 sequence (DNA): TGTGCCAGCACCTTAACGACAGGGGGGCGGGAGCAGTACTTC.

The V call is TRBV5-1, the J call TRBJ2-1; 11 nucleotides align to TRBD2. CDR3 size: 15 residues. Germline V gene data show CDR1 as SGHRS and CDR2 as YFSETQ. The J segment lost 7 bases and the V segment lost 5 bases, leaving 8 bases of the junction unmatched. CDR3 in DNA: TGCGCCAGCAGGCCAACTAGCGGGAGTGGGAATGAGCAGTTCTTC. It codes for CASRPTSGSGNEQFF.

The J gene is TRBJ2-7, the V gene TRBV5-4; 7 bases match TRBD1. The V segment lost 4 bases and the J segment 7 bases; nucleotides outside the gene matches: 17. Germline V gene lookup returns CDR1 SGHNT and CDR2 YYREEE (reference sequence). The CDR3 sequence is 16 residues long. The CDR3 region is CASSPKGAFVLGEQYF. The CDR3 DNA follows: TGTGCCAGCAGCCCGAAGGGGGCTTTTGTGTTGGGGGAGCAGTACTTC.

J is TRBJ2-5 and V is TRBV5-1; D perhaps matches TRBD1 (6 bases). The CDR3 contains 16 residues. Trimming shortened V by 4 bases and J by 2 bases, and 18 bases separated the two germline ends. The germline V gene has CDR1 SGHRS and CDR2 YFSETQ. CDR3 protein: CASSPGKGVGQETQYF. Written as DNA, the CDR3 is TGCGCCAGCAGCCCCGGAAAGGGGGTGGGGCAAGAGACCCAGTACTTC.

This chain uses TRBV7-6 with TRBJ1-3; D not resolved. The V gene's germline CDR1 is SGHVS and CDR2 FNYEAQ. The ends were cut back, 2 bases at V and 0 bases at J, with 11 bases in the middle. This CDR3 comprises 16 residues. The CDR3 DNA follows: TGTGCCAGCAGCTTATCCCAAGCAAGCTCTGGAAACACCATATATTTT. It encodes CASSLSQASSGNTIYF.

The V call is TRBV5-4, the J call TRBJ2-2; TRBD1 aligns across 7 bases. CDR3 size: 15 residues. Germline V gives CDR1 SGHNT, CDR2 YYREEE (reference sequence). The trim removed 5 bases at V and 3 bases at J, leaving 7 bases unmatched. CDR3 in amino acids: CASSLRGRDTGELFF. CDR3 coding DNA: TGTGCCAGCAGTTTGAGGGGGCGTGACACCGGGGAGCTGTTTTTT.

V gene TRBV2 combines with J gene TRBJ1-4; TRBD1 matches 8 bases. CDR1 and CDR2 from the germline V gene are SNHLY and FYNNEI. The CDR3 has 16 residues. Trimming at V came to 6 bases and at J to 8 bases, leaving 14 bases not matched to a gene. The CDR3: CASRDRAGSVKEKLFF. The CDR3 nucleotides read TGTGCCAGCAGGGACAGGGCCGGTTCGGTAAAAGAAAAACTGTTTTTT.

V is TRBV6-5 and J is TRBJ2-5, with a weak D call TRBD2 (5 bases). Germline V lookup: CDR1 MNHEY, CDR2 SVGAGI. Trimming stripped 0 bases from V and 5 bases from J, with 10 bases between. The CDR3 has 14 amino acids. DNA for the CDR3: TGTGCCAGCAGTTACTCTCGGGGTACGGAGACCCAGTACTTC. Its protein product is CASSYSRGTETQYF.